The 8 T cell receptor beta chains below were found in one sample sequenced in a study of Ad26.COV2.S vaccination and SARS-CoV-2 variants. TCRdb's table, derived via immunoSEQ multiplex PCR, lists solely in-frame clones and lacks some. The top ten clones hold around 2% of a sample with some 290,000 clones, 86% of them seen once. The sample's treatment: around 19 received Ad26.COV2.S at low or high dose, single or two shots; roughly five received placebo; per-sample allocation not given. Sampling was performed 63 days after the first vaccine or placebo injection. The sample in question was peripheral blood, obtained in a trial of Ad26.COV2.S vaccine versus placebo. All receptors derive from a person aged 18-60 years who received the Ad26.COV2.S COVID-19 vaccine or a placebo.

Here the CDR3 DNA reads TGCAGCGTTGAACGGACAGGGGTCGGCTACACCTTC. It translates to CSVERTGVGYTF. The gene calls are TRBV29-1 and TRBJ1-2, with 9 positions matching TRBD1. J gave up 8 bases and V 2 bases, and 3 bases lay outside the gene matches. Germline CDR1 reads SQVTM; CDR2 reads ANQGSEA. The length of the CDR3 is 12 residues. Full variable domain (missing parts from reference TRBV29-1 and TRBJ1-2): SAVISQKPSRDICQRGTSLTIQCQVDSQVTMMFWYRQQPGQSLTLIATANQGSEATYESGFVIDKFPISRPNLTFSTLTVSNMSPEDSSIYLCSVERTGVGYTFGSGTRLTVV.

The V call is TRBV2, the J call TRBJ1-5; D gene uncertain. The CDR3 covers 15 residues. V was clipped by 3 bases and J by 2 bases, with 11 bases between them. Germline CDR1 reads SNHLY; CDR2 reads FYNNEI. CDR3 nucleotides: TGTGCCAGCAGTGAGGGCGCCCTGGGCAATCAGCCCCAGCATTTT. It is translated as CASSEGALGNQPQHF.

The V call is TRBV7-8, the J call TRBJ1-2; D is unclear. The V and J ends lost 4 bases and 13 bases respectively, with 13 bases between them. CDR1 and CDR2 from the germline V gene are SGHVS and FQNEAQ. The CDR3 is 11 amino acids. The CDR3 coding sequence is TGTGCCAGCAGCTCACTAAACATGTTCACCTTC. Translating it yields CASSSLNMFTF.

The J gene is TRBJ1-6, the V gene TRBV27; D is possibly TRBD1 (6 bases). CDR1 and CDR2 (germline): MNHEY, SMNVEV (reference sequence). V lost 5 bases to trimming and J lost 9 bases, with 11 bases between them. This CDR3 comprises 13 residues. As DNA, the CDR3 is TGTGCCAGCAGTCTTACAGGGAGTTCACCCCTCCACTTT. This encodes CASSLTGSSPLHF.

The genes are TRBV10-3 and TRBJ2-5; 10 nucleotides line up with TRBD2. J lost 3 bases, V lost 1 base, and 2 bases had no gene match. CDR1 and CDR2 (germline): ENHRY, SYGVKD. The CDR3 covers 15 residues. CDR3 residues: CAISEWTSGKETQYF. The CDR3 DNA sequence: TGTGCCATCAGTGAGTGGACTAGCGGCAAAGAGACCCAGTACTTC.

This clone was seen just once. As DNA, the CDR3 is TGTGCCAGCAGTCCACGACAGGGCCTTTGGAATGAGCAGTTCTTC. Protein sequence: CASSPRQGLWNEQFF. The rearrangement links TRBV25-1 to TRBJ2-1; TRBD1 aligns across 7 bases. This CDR3 spans 15 amino acids. V lost 5 bases, J lost 7 bases, and 11 bases stayed unmatched. CDR1 is MGHDK, CDR2 SYGVNS, per germline.

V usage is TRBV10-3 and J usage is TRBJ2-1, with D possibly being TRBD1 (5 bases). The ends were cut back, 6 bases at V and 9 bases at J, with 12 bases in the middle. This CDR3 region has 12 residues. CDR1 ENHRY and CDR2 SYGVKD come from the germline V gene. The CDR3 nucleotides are TGTGCCATCAGCACAGACAGTTCTGAGCAGTTCTTC. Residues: CAISTDSSEQFF.

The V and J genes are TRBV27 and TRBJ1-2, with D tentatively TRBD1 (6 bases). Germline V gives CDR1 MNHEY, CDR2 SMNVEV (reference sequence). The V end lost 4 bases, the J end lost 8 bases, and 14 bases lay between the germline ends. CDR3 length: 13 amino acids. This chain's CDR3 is CASSSSQGRGYTF. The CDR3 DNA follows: TGTGCCAGCAGTTCTTCACAGGGACGGGGCTACACCTTC.